A selection of T cell receptor beta chains follows, all from one sample in a study of T cells in Graves' hyperthyroidism and ophthalmopathy. TCRdb passed the multiplex PCR reads through MiXCR, listing each CDR3 protein once. Here the sample spans roughly 400,000 distinct CDR3 sequences, 25% being singletons. Input material: blood. These receptors were taken from a man aged 45-65 years with Graves' hyperthyroidism. Each CDR3 is given with its conserved first and last residue. The order of the fields is V gene, clone size, D gene, CDR3 length, J gene, CDR3 DNA, CDR3 protein. The D gene is left open where the match is weak. Not all rows give a size; the values are once, few, many and, for expanded clones, a class.

v_call: TRBV14
clone_size: once
d_call: -
cdr3_length: 15
j_call: TRBJ1-2
cdr3_nt: TGTGCCAGCAGTCCAGAAGGTGGACCGGCGTATGGCTACACCTTC
cdr3_aa: CASSPEGGPAYGYTF

v_call: TRBV3-1
clone_size: -
d_call: -
cdr3_length: 11
j_call: TRBJ2-1
cdr3_nt: TGTGCCAGCAGCGTTGTGTCTGAGCAGTTCTTC
cdr3_aa: CASSVVSEQFF

v_call: TRBV14
clone_size: few
d_call: TRBD2
cdr3_length: 18
j_call: TRBJ2-5
cdr3_nt: TGTGCCAGCAGCCCGACCCTAAGACTAGCGGGAGGTTACAAGACCCAGTACTTC
cdr3_aa: CASSPTLRLAGGYKTQYF

v_call: TRBV4-1
clone_size: few
d_call: TRBD2
cdr3_length: 14
j_call: TRBJ2-7
cdr3_nt: TGCGCCAGCAGCCAGGCGGGAGTGGGGTGGGAGCAGTACTTC
cdr3_aa: CASSQAGVGWEQYF

v_call: TRBV28
clone_size: many
d_call: -
cdr3_length: 15
j_call: TRBJ2-7
cdr3_nt: TGTGCCAGCAGCCCAGTGGACGCCGGGCGCTACGAGCAGTACTTC
cdr3_aa: CASSPVDAGRYEQYF

v_call: TRBV6-1
clone_size: many
d_call: -
cdr3_length: 16
j_call: TRBJ1-1
cdr3_nt: TGTGCCAGCAAACATACCCCCCCCCTGGGAGACACTGAAGCTTTCTTT
cdr3_aa: CASKHTPPLGDTEAFF

v_call: TRBV7-8
clone_size: many
d_call: TRBD1
cdr3_length: 16
j_call: TRBJ2-1
cdr3_nt: TGTGCCAGCAGCACCCGTGCCCAGGGGGCCGACAATGAGCAGTTCTTC
cdr3_aa: CASSTRAQGADNEQFF

v_call: TRBV11-2
clone_size: many
d_call: TRBD2
cdr3_length: 13
j_call: TRBJ2-7
cdr3_nt: TGTGCCAGCACCCCCGGGGGGAGTTACGAGCAGTACTTC
cdr3_aa: CASTPGGSYEQYF

v_call: TRBV3-1
clone_size: -
d_call: -
cdr3_length: 14
j_call: TRBJ2-4
cdr3_nt: TGTGCCAGCAGCCCACAGGGGGGGAAAAACATTCAGTACTTC
cdr3_aa: CASSPQGGKNIQYF

v_call: TRBV5-5
clone_size: few
d_call: TRBD1
cdr3_length: 15
j_call: TRBJ2-2
cdr3_nt: TGTGCCAGCAGCTTGAGACAGGGGAACACCGGGGAGCTGTTTTTT
cdr3_aa: CASSLRQGNTGELFF

v_call: TRBV28
clone_size: -
d_call: TRBD1
cdr3_length: 13
j_call: TRBJ1-2
cdr3_nt: TGTGCCAGCAGAGCCGGGACAGGGTATGGCTACACCTTC
cdr3_aa: CASRAGTGYGYTF

v_call: TRBV12-3/TRBV12-4
clone_size: -
d_call: -
cdr3_length: 15
j_call: TRBJ1-2
cdr3_nt: TGTGCCAGCAGCTTAGCACAGAAGATAAACTATGGCTACACCTTC
cdr3_aa: CASSLAQKINYGYTF

v_call: TRBV11-2
clone_size: many
d_call: -
cdr3_length: 15
j_call: TRBJ2-3
cdr3_nt: TGTGCCAGCAGCCCCGGTGGCGGATTCACAGATACGCAGTATTTT
cdr3_aa: CASSPGGGFTDTQYF

v_call: TRBV4-2
clone_size: -
d_call: -
cdr3_length: 14
j_call: TRBJ2-1
cdr3_nt: TGTGCCAGCAGCCAAGATGGGTCGATAAATGAGCAGTTCTTC
cdr3_aa: CASSQDGSINEQFF

v_call: TRBV12-3/TRBV12-4
clone_size: many
d_call: -
cdr3_length: 15
j_call: TRBJ2-7
cdr3_nt: TGTGCCAGCAGTTCGGCCGGGACCTTGGGCTACGAGCAGTACTTC
cdr3_aa: CASSSAGTLGYEQYF

v_call: TRBV6-2/TRBV6-3
clone_size: -
d_call: TRBD1
cdr3_length: 13
j_call: TRBJ2-1
cdr3_nt: TGTGCCGGACAGGGTGGGGAATCGAATGAGCAGTTCTTC
cdr3_aa: CAGQGGESNEQFF

v_call: TRBV2
clone_size: few
d_call: -
cdr3_length: 15
j_call: TRBJ1-3
cdr3_nt: TGTGCCAGCAGCGAACAGGGATCTGCTGGAAACACCATATATTTT
cdr3_aa: CASSEQGSAGNTIYF

v_call: TRBV5-6
clone_size: -
d_call: -
cdr3_length: 15
j_call: TRBJ1-1
cdr3_nt: TGTGCCAGCAGCTTGGGGGCCGGAGAGAACACTGAAGCTTTCTTT
cdr3_aa: CASSLGAGENTEAFF

v_call: TRBV12-3/TRBV12-4
clone_size: -
d_call: -
cdr3_length: 13
j_call: TRBJ2-7
cdr3_nt: TGTGCCAGCAGTTTTGGGGGGGGCAACGAGCAGTACTTC
cdr3_aa: CASSFGGGNEQYF

v_call: TRBV7-6
clone_size: many
d_call: -
cdr3_length: 13
j_call: TRBJ1-1
cdr3_nt: TGTGCCACCTCCTGGGGTGAGGACACTGAAGCTTTCTTT
cdr3_aa: CATSWGEDTEAFF

v_call: TRBV7-2
clone_size: -
d_call: TRBD2
cdr3_length: 15
j_call: TRBJ2-2
cdr3_nt: TGTGCCAGCAGCTTAGCTAGCGGGAAACCCGGGGAGCTGTTTTTT
cdr3_aa: CASSLASGKPGELFF

v_call: TRBV5-1
clone_size: -
d_call: -
cdr3_length: 15
j_call: TRBJ1-4
cdr3_nt: TGCGCCAGCAGCTTGGGTTGGGGGCTCGATGAAAAACTGTTTTTT
cdr3_aa: CASSLGWGLDEKLFF

v_call: TRBV18
clone_size: -
d_call: TRBD1
cdr3_length: 14
j_call: TRBJ1-1
cdr3_nt: TGTGCCAGCTCGCAGGGACAGGGGAACACTGAAGCTTTCTTT
cdr3_aa: CASSQGQGNTEAFF

v_call: TRBV28
clone_size: few
d_call: -
cdr3_length: 12
j_call: TRBJ1-3
cdr3_nt: TGTGCCAGCAGTTGGACCGCGGACACCATATATTTT
cdr3_aa: CASSWTADTIYF

v_call: TRBV6-1
clone_size: -
d_call: -
cdr3_length: 16
j_call: TRBJ1-3
cdr3_nt: TGTGCCAGCAGTGAAACCCCCCCCGGGTCTGGAAACACCATATATTTT
cdr3_aa: CASSETPPGSGNTIYF

v_call: TRBV11-2
clone_size: many
d_call: TRBD1
cdr3_length: 17
j_call: TRBJ2-7
cdr3_nt: TGTGCCAGCAGCTCCCGAATGAAAGGACAGGGGGCTAACGAGCAGTACTTC
cdr3_aa: CASSSRMKGQGANEQYF

v_call: TRBV6-1
clone_size: many
d_call: -
cdr3_length: 12
j_call: TRBJ2-7
cdr3_nt: TGTGCCAGCAACAGCGGATCCTACGAGCAGTACTTC
cdr3_aa: CASNSGSYEQYF

v_call: TRBV7-9
clone_size: few
d_call: -
cdr3_length: 17
j_call: TRBJ1-2
cdr3_nt: TGTGCCAGCAGCCTCGTCGCGGGGGATACAGAACTAGATGGCTACACCTTC
cdr3_aa: CASSLVAGDTELDGYTF

v_call: TRBV5-4
clone_size: few
d_call: TRBD2
cdr3_length: 14
j_call: TRBJ2-7
cdr3_nt: TGTGCCAGCAGCACGGGACTAAACTACTACGAGCAGTACTTC
cdr3_aa: CASSTGLNYYEQYF

v_call: TRBV7-9
clone_size: -
d_call: -
cdr3_length: 12
j_call: TRBJ1-2
cdr3_nt: TGTGCCGGCAGCCCTGCATACTATGGCTACACCTTC
cdr3_aa: CAGSPAYYGYTF

v_call: TRBV12-3/TRBV12-4
clone_size: -
d_call: -
cdr3_length: 15
j_call: TRBJ2-3
cdr3_nt: TGTGCCAGCAGTTTGAACGGAGGACCCACAGATACGCAGTATTTT
cdr3_aa: CASSLNGGPTDTQYF

v_call: TRBV27
clone_size: many
d_call: TRBD2
cdr3_length: 11
j_call: TRBJ2-5
cdr3_nt: TGTGCCGGGGGGGGGGGAGAGACCCAGTACTTC
cdr3_aa: CAGGGGETQYF